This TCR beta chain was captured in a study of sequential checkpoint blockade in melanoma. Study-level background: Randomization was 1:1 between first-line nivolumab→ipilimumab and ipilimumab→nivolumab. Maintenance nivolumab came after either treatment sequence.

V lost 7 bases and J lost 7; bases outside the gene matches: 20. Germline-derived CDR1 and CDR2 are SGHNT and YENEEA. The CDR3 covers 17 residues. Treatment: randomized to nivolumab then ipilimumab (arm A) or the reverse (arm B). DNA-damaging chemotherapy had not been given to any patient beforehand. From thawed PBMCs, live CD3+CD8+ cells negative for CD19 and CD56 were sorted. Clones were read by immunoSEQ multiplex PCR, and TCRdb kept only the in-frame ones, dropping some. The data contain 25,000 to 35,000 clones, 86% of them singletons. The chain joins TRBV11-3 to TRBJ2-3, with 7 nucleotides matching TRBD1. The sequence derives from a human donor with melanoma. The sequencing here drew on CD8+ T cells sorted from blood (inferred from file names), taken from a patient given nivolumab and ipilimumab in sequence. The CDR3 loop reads CASTHPGTAPIPHTQYF. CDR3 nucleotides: TGTGCCAGCACCCATCCCGGGACAGCTCCGATCCCTCATACGCAGTATTTT. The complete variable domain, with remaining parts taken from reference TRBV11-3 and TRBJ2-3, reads EAGVVQSPRYKIIEKKQPVAFWCNPISGHNTLYWYLQNLGQGPELLIRYENEEAVDDSQLPKDRFSAERLKGVDSTLKIQPAELGDSAVYLCASTHPGTAPIPHTQYFGPGTRLTVL.